The present entry profiles one T cell receptor beta chain with its context. This sample was taken from a study of blood T cell repertoires in COVID-19. Study details: Sources were T cells, B-cell-depleted T cells, or PBMCs; the material itself was cDNA or gDNA.

The repertoire was sequenced with immunoSEQ multiplex PCR; TCRdb's copy has only in-frame clones and lacks some. The data show some 120,000 clones, around 83% seen once. The V and J ends lost 5 bases and 0 bases, in that order; junction bases with no gene match: 4. Germline V CDR1 and CDR2: LNHDA, SQIVND (reference sequence). The CDR3 contains 15 residues. The TCR originated in an elderly woman with COVID-19, enrolled during active disease. The chain links TRBV19 to TRBJ2-7; 10 nucleotides line up with TRBD1. Sequencing was carried out using peripheral blood. CDR3 coding DNA: TGTGCCAGTAGTCGGGACAGGGGACTCTCCTACGAGCAGTACTTC. Protein product: CASSRDRGLSYEQYF. Together with reference TRBV19 and TRBJ2-7, the CDR3 gives the full variable domain: DGGITQSPKYLFRKEGQNVTLSCEQNLNHDAMYWYRQDPGQGLRLIYYSQIVNDFQKGDIAEGYSVSREKKESFPLTVTSAQKNPTAFYLCASSRDRGLSYEQYFGPGTRLTVT.